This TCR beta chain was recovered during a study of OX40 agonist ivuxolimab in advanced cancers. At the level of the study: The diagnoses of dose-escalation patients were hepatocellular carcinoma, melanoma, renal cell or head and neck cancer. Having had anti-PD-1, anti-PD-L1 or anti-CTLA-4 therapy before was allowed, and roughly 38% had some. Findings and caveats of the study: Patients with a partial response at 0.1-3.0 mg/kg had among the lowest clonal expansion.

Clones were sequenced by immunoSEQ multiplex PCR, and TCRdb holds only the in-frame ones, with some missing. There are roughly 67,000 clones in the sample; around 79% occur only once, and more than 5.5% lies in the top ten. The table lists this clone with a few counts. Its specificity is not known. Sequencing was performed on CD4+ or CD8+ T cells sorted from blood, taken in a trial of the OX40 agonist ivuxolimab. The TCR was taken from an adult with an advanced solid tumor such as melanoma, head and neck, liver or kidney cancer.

CDR3 region: CASSVGSGAEQFF. The DNA of the CDR3 is TGTGCCAGCAGCGTAGGGTCAGGCGCTGAGCAGTTCTTC. The chain joins TRBV9 to TRBJ2-1; D call uncertain. The V end lost 0 bases, the J end lost 9 bases, and 10 bases lay between the germline ends. The germline gives CDR1 SGDLS, CDR2 YYNGEE. This CDR3 region has 13 residues. Together with reference TRBV9 and TRBJ2-1, the CDR3 gives the full variable domain: DSGVTQTPKHLITATGQRVTLRCSPRSGDLSVYWYQQSLDQGLQFLIQYYNGEERAKGNILERFSAQQFPDLHSELNLSSLELGDSALYFCASSVGSGAEQFFGPGTRLTVL.